This T cell receptor (beta chain) originates from a study of shared clonotypes between healthy human individuals. Assay used: immunoSEQ multiplex PCR; TCRdb lists only in-frame clones, some missing. Here the sample spans hundreds of thousands of clones, about 74% being singletons. J was trimmed by 4 bases and V by 0 bases; bases with no gene match: 9. CDR1 ENHRY and CDR2 SYGVKD come from the germline V gene. CDR3 length: 17 residues. This clonotype was sampled from a woman between 35 and 50 years old in good health. Some clones in this sample may be carry-over from other donors' samples. The material sequenced was PBMCs. V and J are TRBV10-3 and TRBJ1-5, with 7 bases aligning to TRBD1. For the CDR3, the DNA is TGTGCCATCAGTGAGTCTAGAAGGGGACAGACAAATCAGCCCCAGCATTTT. Its translation: CAISESRRGQTNQPQHF.